A single sample is the source of the 28 T cell receptor beta chains below, sequenced in a study of blood T cell repertoires in COVID-19. Only in-frame clones appear in the TCRdb table, and some are missing; sequencing was by immunoSEQ multiplex PCR. The sample has about 94,000 clones, around nine tenths seen once. The specimen was peripheral blood. The origin of the receptors is an elderly woman with acute or convalescent COVID-19.

The J gene is TRBJ2-2, the V gene TRBV15; maybe TRBD2 (6 bases). Germline V gene data show CDR1 as LNHNV and CDR2 as YYDKDF (reference sequence). The CDR3 is 16 residues long. Trimming removed 6 bases at V and 6 bases at J, with 20 bases between. The CDR3: CATRPLETSLPGELFF. The CDR3 nucleotides are TGTGCCACCAGACCTTTAGAGACTAGTTTGCCCGGGGAGCTGTTTTTT. The full variable domain, its missing parts supplied by reference TRBV15 and TRBJ2-2, is DAMVIQNPRYQVTQFGKPVTLSCSQTLNHNVMYWYQQKSSQAPKLLFHYYDKDFNNEADTPDNFQSRRPNTSFCFLDIRSPGLGDTAMYLCATRPLETSLPGELFFGEGSRLTVL.

The chain has TRBV5-4 and TRBJ1-1, with D unclear. The germline gives CDR1 SGHNT, CDR2 YYREEE (reference sequence). The CDR3 sequence is 14 residues long. The V end lost 2 bases, the J end lost 3 bases, and 11 bases lay between the germline ends. The CDR3 reads CASSLGGLDTEAFF. CDR3 sequence (DNA): TGTGCCAGCAGCTTAGGAGGGCTCGACACTGAAGCTTTCTTT.

The gene calls are TRBV5-1 and TRBJ2-3; 10 bases agree with TRBD1. Germline lookup yields CDR1 SGHRS and CDR2 YFSETQ. V gave up 0 bases and J gave up 4 bases; unmatched junction bases: 2. The CDR3 has 15 residues. This chain's CDR3 is CASSLGDRGPDTQYF. Written as DNA, the CDR3 is TGCGCCAGCAGCTTGGGGGACAGGGGTCCAGATACGCAGTATTTT.

The CDR3 DNA reads as TGTGCCAGCCGACCGGGACAGGAGTTCTATGGCTACACCTTC. This translates into CASRPGQEFYGYTF. The V call is TRBV19, the J call TRBJ1-2; TRBD1 matches at 8 bases. The CDR3 runs to 14 residues. The trim removed 9 bases at V and 4 bases at J, leaving 10 bases unmatched. The V gene's germline CDR1 is LNHDA and CDR2 SQIVND (reference sequence).

This chain connects TRBV7-6 to TRBJ1-1; possibly TRBD1 for D (6 bases). Germline CDR1 reads SGHVS; CDR2 reads FNYEAQ. This CDR3 has 14 amino acids. V lost 5 bases to trimming and J lost 0 bases, with 10 bases between them. The CDR3 is CASSLRQVNTEAFF. CDR3 bases: TGTGCCAGCAGCCTGAGACAGGTGAACACTGAAGCTTTCTTT.

In this sample, this clone turned up a few times. The chain combines TRBV18 with TRBJ2-2, with D unclear. V was clipped by 4 bases and J by 5 bases, with 11 bases between them. Germline CDR1 reads KGHSH; CDR2 reads LQKENI. This CDR3 contains 14 residues. The CDR3 DNA follows: TGTGCCAGCTCACAAAAATCGCTAACCGGGGAGCTGTTTTTT. Translation gives CASSQKSLTGELFF.

This chain joins TRBV6-5 and TRBJ2-1; 7 nucleotides line up with TRBD2. V dropped 3 bases and J dropped 5; count of bases not matched to a gene: 7. Germline assignment: CDR1 MNHEY and CDR2 SVGAGI. This CDR3 has 15 amino acids. The CDR3 nucleotides are TGTGCCAGCAGTTATGGTCTAGCGGCAGACAATGAGCAGTTCTTC. Encoded protein: CASSYGLAADNEQFF.

V gene TRBV2 combines with J gene TRBJ1-2, with D possibly being TRBD1 (6 bases). Germline assignment: CDR1 SNHLY and CDR2 FYNNEI. CDR3 length: 14 residues. The V end was cut by 4 bases, the J end by 6 bases, with 15 bases between. The DNA for the CDR3 is TGTGCCAGCAGTGTCAAGGGGGGGAGTCATGGCTACACCTTC. Its translation: CASSVKGGSHGYTF.

In DNA form, the CDR3 reads TGTGCCAGCAGTTACTCTAACAGGGGAGGACAGCCCCAGCATTTT. It codes for CASSYSNRGGQPQHF. The rearrangement links TRBV6-5 to TRBJ1-5; 7 bases are a match to TRBD1. With 0 bases clipped from V and 7 bases from J, the junction kept 6 bases outside the gene matches. The germline V gene has CDR1 MNHEY and CDR2 SVGAGI. The length of the CDR3 is 15 residues.

The chain has TRBV7-9 and TRBJ1-2; D unresolved. Germline values: CDR1 SEHNR, CDR2 FQNEAQ (reference sequence). CDR3 length: 15 residues. The ends were cut back, 5 bases at V and 4 bases at J, with 17 bases in the middle. The CDR3 is CASSPWQAVGYGYTF. The CDR3 DNA sequence: TGTGCCAGCAGCCCCTGGCAGGCCGTGGGCTATGGCTACACCTTC.

The chain is built from TRBV7-9 and TRBJ1-1; 9 nucleotides align to TRBD1. With V trimmed by 5 bases and J by 8 bases, 12 bases remained unmatched. Germline lookup yields CDR1 SEHNR and CDR2 FQNEAQ (reference sequence). The CDR3 runs to 15 residues. CDR3: CASSPLGTGSREAFF. In nucleotides, the CDR3 is TGTGCCAGCAGCCCCCTTGGGACAGGGTCGAGGGAAGCTTTCTTT.

The chain combines TRBV4-3 with TRBJ1-2; D may be TRBD1 (5 bases). The CDR3 is 15 residues long. Trimming removed 6 bases at V and 0 bases at J, with 14 bases between. In germline, CDR1 is LGHNA, CDR2 YSLEER. The CDR3 coding sequence is TGCGCCAGCAGTCCTCAGGGCCAAGCTAACTATGGCTACACCTTC. Translation gives CASSPQGQANYGYTF.

This clone has only one observation. The J gene is TRBJ2-1, the V gene TRBV5-4; 8 positions agree with TRBD2. Unmatched junction bases numbered 6, after V lost 3 bases and J lost 4 bases. Per germline, CDR1 SGHNT and CDR2 YYREEE (reference sequence). This CDR3 is built from 15 residues. The CDR3 DNA follows: TGTGCCAGCAGCTCGGGGGGGGCTCCTTACAATGAGCAGTTCTTC. Amino acid sequence: CASSSGGAPYNEQFF.

This rearrangement joins TRBV2 to TRBJ1-5; possibly TRBD1 for D (5 bases). The germline V gene has CDR1 SNHLY and CDR2 FYNNEI. The CDR3 spans 14 residues. Trimming cost V 5 bases and J 7 bases, with 15 bases left between them. The CDR3 region has the DNA TGTGCCAGCAGTTTGCAGGGAGGTGAGCAGCCCCAGCATTTT. It specifies CASSLQGGEQPQHF.

This chain joins TRBV3-1 (or the pseudogene TRBV3-2) and TRBJ1-2; D is undetermined. Trimming removed 1 base from V and 10 bases from J, with 7 bases in between. Germline-derived CDR1 and CDR2 are LGHDT and YNNKEL (reference sequence). There are 11 residues in the CDR3. CDR3 amino acids: CASSQGVSYTF. CDR3 sequence (DNA): TGTGCCAGCAGCCAAGGAGTTTCCTACACCTTC.

The rearrangement links TRBV7-3 to TRBJ2-7; no clear D. V was pared by 2 bases and J by 4 bases, with 9 bases between. The V gene's germline CDR1 is SGHTA and CDR2 FQGTGA. The CDR3 totals 13 residues. The CDR3 loop is CASSLGAKYEQYF. CDR3 nucleotides: TGTGCCAGCAGCTTAGGTGCTAAGTACGAGCAGTACTTC.

This clone showed up just once. The J gene is TRBJ2-3, the V gene TRBV19, with 9 nucleotides matching TRBD1. J gave up 4 bases and V 7 bases, and 6 bases lay outside the gene matches. CDR3 length: 14 amino acids. Per the germline V gene, CDR1 is LNHDA and CDR2 is SQIVND (reference sequence). The CDR3 DNA reads as TGTGCCAGTAAGCGGGACAGGGTCTCAGATACGCAGTATTTT. This gives the protein CASKRDRVSDTQYF.

The chain combines TRBV2 with TRBJ1-1, with a tentative D call TRBD1 (6 bases). The CDR3 consists of 14 residues. Trimming took off 5 bases at V and 2 bases at J, with 12 bases between the two ends. Germline loops: CDR1 SNHLY, CDR2 FYNNEI. CDR3 region: CASSSSRGNTEAFF. CDR3 nucleotides: TGTGCCAGCAGTAGCTCCAGGGGTAACACTGAAGCTTTCTTT.

This chain connects TRBV2 to TRBJ1-1, with TRBD1 matching 7 bases. The CDR3 has 14 amino acids. Germline assignment: CDR1 SNHLY and CDR2 FYNNEI. V shed 7 bases and J 3 bases; nucleotides not matched to a gene: 8. DNA of the CDR3: TGTGCCAGCAACAGACAGGGATTTTACACTGAAGCTTTCTTT. Translating gives CASNRQGFYTEAFF.

The rearrangement joins TRBV5-4 to TRBJ1-1, with a weak D call TRBD1 (5 bases). Trimming shortened V by 4 bases and J by 1 base, and 11 bases separated the two germline ends. Germline loops: CDR1 SGHNT, CDR2 YYREEE (reference sequence). This CDR3 is built from 14 residues. The CDR3 DNA follows: TGTGCCAGCAGCCTTCCTCAGGGGAACACTGAAGCTTTCTTT. It codes for CASSLPQGNTEAFF.

The sample holds one count of this clone. The chain couples TRBV4-1 to TRBJ2-1, with 7 bases lining up with TRBD2. CDR3 length equals 16 residues. V was pared by 1 base and J by 7 bases, with 10 bases of the junction left unmatched. Germline CDR1 and CDR2: MGHRA and YSYEKL. CDR3 sequence: CASSQALGEGQNEQFF. As DNA, the CDR3 is TGCGCCAGCAGCCAAGCCTTGGGGGAGGGCCAGAATGAGCAGTTCTTC.

CDR3 sequence: CSASEQGNNEKLFF. The CDR3 DNA reads TGCAGTGCTAGTGAACAGGGAAATAATGAAAAACTGTTTTTT. V is TRBV20-1 and J is TRBJ1-4; TRBD1 might be the D (6 bases). The CDR3 loop spans 14 amino acids. Trimming took 3 bases from V and 4 from J, leaving 12 bases between them. CDR1 is DFQATT and CDR2 is SNEGSKA in the germline V gene (reference sequence).

The CDR3 DNA follows: TGTGCCAGCAGAAGACAGGTTGAGCAGTTCTTC. Translation: CASRRQVEQFF. The V gene is TRBV7-2, the J gene TRBJ2-1, with D possibly matching TRBD1 (6 bases). Germline assignment: CDR1 SGHTA and CDR2 FQGNSA. CDR3 length equals 11 residues. V dropped 6 bases and J dropped 9 bases, with 9 bases sitting between them. The full variable domain, rest sourced from reference TRBV7-2 and TRBJ2-1, is GAGVSQSPSNKVTEKGKDVELRCDPISGHTALYWYRQSLGQGLEFLIYFQGNSAPDKSGLPSDRFSAERTGGSVSTLTIQRTQQEDSAVYLCASRRQVEQFFGPGTRLTVL.

The chain carries TRBV15 and TRBJ2-7; maybe TRBD1 (5 bases). This CDR3 region has 13 residues. Germline CDR1 reads LNHNV; CDR2 reads YYDKDF (reference sequence). Trimming stripped 1 base from V and 3 bases from J, with 7 bases between. Here the CDR3 DNA reads TGTGCCACCAGCAGAGTAGACAGCTACGAGCAGTACTTC. Residues: CATSRVDSYEQYF. The variable domain in full, with the rest retrieved from reference TRBV15 and TRBJ2-7, is DAMVIQNPRYQVTQFGKPVTLSCSQTLNHNVMYWYQQKSSQAPKLLFHYYDKDFNNEADTPDNFQSRRPNTSFCFLDIRSPGLGDTAMYLCATSRVDSYEQYFGPGTRLTVT.

The sample holds a few counts of this clone. The chain links TRBV15 to TRBJ1-1; the D gene is possibly TRBD1 (6 bases). The CDR3 is 15 amino acids. V gave up 3 bases and J gave up 7 bases, with 18 bases separating them. Germline CDR1 LNHNV, CDR2 YYDKDF (reference sequence). The CDR3 protein is CATSSGDRHRFEAFF. The CDR3 DNA reads TGTGCCACCAGCAGCGGAGACAGGCATAGATTTGAAGCTTTCTTT. Together with reference TRBV15 and TRBJ1-1, the CDR3 gives the full variable domain: DAMVIQNPRYQVTQFGKPVTLSCSQTLNHNVMYWYQQKSSQAPKLLFHYYDKDFNNEADTPDNFQSRRPNTSFCFLDIRSPGLGDTAMYLCATSSGDRHRFEAFFGQGTRLTVV.

The chain combines TRBV19 with TRBJ2-5; TRBD1 might be the D (5 bases). The CDR3 extends over 14 amino acids. CDR1 LNHDA and CDR2 SQIVND come from the germline V gene (reference sequence). The V end lost 0 bases, the J end lost 5 bases, and 10 bases lay between the germline ends. The DNA for the CDR3 is TGTGCCAGTAGTATAGATAACCAGGGTGAGACCCAGTACTTC. It encodes CASSIDNQGETQYF.

This chain uses TRBV21-1 with TRBJ2-7; TRBD2, the table's D call, was not compared with the DNA. TRBV21-1 is classified as a pseudogene. The CDR3 has 11 amino acids. CDR3 sequence: CARDRWTTPYF. CDR3 DNA: TGTGCCAGAGACCGTTGGACTACCCCCTACTTC.

This clone was counted a single time. This chain links TRBV6-5 with TRBJ2-1; 10 bases are a match to TRBD1. Germline V gene data show CDR1 as MNHEY and CDR2 as SVGAGI. There are 16 residues in the CDR3. Trimming removed 0 bases from V and 8 bases from J; junction bases left unmatched: 7. CDR3 amino acids: CASSYSRQGARYEQFF. In DNA, the CDR3 is TGTGCCAGCAGTTACTCGAGACAGGGGGCGCGCTATGAGCAGTTCTTC.